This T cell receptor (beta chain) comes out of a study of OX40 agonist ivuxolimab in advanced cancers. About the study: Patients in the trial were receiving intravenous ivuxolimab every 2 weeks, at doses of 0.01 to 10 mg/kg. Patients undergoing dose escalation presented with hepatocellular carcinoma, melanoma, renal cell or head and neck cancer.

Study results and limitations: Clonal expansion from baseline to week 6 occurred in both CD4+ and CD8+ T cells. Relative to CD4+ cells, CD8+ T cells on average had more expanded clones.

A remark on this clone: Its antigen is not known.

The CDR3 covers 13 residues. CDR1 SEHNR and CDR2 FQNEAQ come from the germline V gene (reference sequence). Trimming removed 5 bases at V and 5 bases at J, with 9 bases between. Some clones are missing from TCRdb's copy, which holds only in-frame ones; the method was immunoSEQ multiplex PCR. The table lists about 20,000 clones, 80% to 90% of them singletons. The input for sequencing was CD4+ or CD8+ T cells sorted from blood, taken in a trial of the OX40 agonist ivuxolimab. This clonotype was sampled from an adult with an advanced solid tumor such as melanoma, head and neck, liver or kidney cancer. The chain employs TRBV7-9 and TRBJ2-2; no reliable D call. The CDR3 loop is CASSELRTGELFF. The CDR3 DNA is TGTGCCAGCAGCGAACTTAGGACCGGGGAGCTGTTTTTT.